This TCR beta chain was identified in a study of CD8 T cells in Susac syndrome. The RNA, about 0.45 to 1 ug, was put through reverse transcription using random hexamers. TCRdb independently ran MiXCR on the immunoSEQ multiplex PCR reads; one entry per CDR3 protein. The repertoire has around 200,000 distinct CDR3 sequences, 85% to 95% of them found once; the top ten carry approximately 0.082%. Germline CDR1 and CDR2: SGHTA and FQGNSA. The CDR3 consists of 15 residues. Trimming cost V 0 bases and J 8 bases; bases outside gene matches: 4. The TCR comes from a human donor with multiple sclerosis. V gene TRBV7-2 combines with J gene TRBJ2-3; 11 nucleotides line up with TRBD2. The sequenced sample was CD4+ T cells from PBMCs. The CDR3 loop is CASSLASGGAGTQYF. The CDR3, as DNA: TGTGCCAGCAGCTTAGCTAGCGGGGGGGCAGGTACGCAGTATTTT.